These T cell receptor beta chains were read from a single sample in a study of T cell changes during pregnancy in multiple sclerosis. Data came from immunoSEQ multiplex PCR; TCRdb stores just in-frame clones and leaves some out. Here the sample spans 40,000 to 45,000 clones, 85% to 90% being singletons. Sample: CD4+ T cells from peripheral blood mononuclear cells, taken in the first trimester of pregnancy. Every receptor here comes from a female donor with multiple sclerosis, enrolled in a pregnancy study. Each CDR3 is given with its conserved first and last residue. Fields, in order: CDR3 length, clone size, V gene, J gene, D gene, CDR3 DNA, CDR3 protein. A D gene is named only where the DNA matches it firmly. Size tells how often a clone was seen (once, few, many) or the class of an expanded clone, and some rows leave it out.

len: 16; abundance: NA; v_gene: TRBV6-5; j_gene: TRBJ2-7; d_gene: TRBD1; CDR3nt: TGTGCCAGCAGTTACTCGGGACAGGGGGCTGCCTACGAGCAGTACTTC; CDR3aa: CASSYSGQGAAYEQYF
len: 14; abundance: NA; v_gene: TRBV6-5; j_gene: TRBJ1-1; d_gene: NA; CDR3nt: TGTGCCAGCAGTTACGACCCAGGTGGTACTGAAGCTTTCTTT; CDR3aa: CASSYDPGGTEAFF
len: 16; abundance: NA; v_gene: TRBV4-2; j_gene: TRBJ2-1; d_gene: TRBD2; CDR3nt: TGTGCCAGCAGCCAAATACGTAGCGGGAACAACAATGAGCAGTTCTTC; CDR3aa: CASSQIRSGNNNEQFF
len: 12; abundance: few; v_gene: TRBV6-6; j_gene: TRBJ1-3; d_gene: TRBD1; CDR3nt: TGTGCCACAGGGACAGGCGGAAACACCATATATTTT; CDR3aa: CATGTGGNTIYF
len: 16; abundance: NA; v_gene: TRBV9; j_gene: TRBJ1-2; d_gene: NA; CDR3nt: TGTGCCAGCAGCCCCCAAGGTGGCCTTGGCGGCTATGGCTACACCTTC; CDR3aa: CASSPQGGLGGYGYTF
len: 14; abundance: NA; v_gene: TRBV29-1; j_gene: TRBJ1-1; d_gene: TRBD1; CDR3nt: TGCAGCGTTGAAGTAACAGGGGGATGGCCTGAAGCTTTCTTT; CDR3aa: CSVEVTGGWPEAFF
len: 17; abundance: once; v_gene: TRBV5-6; j_gene: TRBJ2-5; d_gene: TRBD2; CDR3nt: TGTGCCAGCAGCTTTGCGACTAGCGGGGGACCTCGTAAGACCCAGTACTTC; CDR3aa: CASSFATSGGPRKTQYF
len: 14; abundance: NA; v_gene: TRBV10-3; j_gene: TRBJ2-5; d_gene: TRBD2; CDR3nt: TGTGCCATCAGTGTAGGCGGGGGGGAAGAGACCCAGTACTTC; CDR3aa: CAISVGGGEETQYF
len: 20; abundance: NA; v_gene: TRBV19; j_gene: TRBJ1-5; d_gene: TRBD1; CDR3nt: TGTGCCAGTAGTATTCGGGCGGCACAGGGGACGCCATATAGCAATCAGCCCCAGCATTTT; CDR3aa: CASSIRAAQGTPYSNQPQHF
len: 16; abundance: NA; v_gene: TRBV5-4; j_gene: TRBJ2-1; d_gene: TRBD2; CDR3nt: TGTGCCAGCAGCGCAGGGAGCGGGAGCTTTGGCAATGAGCAGTTCTTC; CDR3aa: CASSAGSGSFGNEQFF
len: 17; abundance: NA; v_gene: TRBV5-1; j_gene: TRBJ2-1; d_gene: TRBD2; CDR3nt: TGCGCCAGCAGCTTGGCCTCGGTAGCTAGCGGGAGCAATGAGCAGTTCTTC; CDR3aa: CASSLASVASGSNEQFF
len: 10; abundance: NA; v_gene: TRBV30; j_gene: TRBJ2-1; d_gene: NA; CDR3nt: TGTGCCTGGGGCACCGGGACACAGTTCTTC; CDR3aa: CAWGTGTQFF
len: 11; abundance: NA; v_gene: TRBV30; j_gene: TRBJ2-1; d_gene: NA; CDR3nt: TGTGCCTGTCCACGGGACACTGGGCAGTTCTTC; CDR3aa: CACPRDTGQFF
len: 14; abundance: NA; v_gene: TRBV6-1; j_gene: TRBJ2-7; d_gene: TRBD1; CDR3nt: TGTGCCAACAAGCCGGGACAGGGCTCCTACGAGCAGTACTTC; CDR3aa: CANKPGQGSYEQYF
len: 15; abundance: once; v_gene: TRBV2; j_gene: TRBJ1-5; d_gene: NA; CDR3nt: TGTGCCAGCAGTGAGGGACTGGGCAGTTATCAGCCCCAGCATTTT; CDR3aa: CASSEGLGSYQPQHF
len: 15; abundance: NA; v_gene: TRBV4-2; j_gene: TRBJ2-5; d_gene: TRBD2; CDR3nt: TGTGCCAGCAGCCAGGACCTAGCGGGTCAAGAGACCCAGTACTTC; CDR3aa: CASSQDLAGQETQYF
len: 15; abundance: NA; v_gene: TRBV7-9; j_gene: TRBJ2-1; d_gene: TRBD1; CDR3nt: TGTGCCAGCGGTATCCCACAGGGGGCCCACAATGAGCAGTTCTTC; CDR3aa: CASGIPQGAHNEQFF
len: 14; abundance: NA; v_gene: TRBV18; j_gene: TRBJ2-7; d_gene: NA; CDR3nt: TGTGCCACCTCTCCAGCGATTATACTCTACGAGCAGTACTTC; CDR3aa: CATSPAIILYEQYF